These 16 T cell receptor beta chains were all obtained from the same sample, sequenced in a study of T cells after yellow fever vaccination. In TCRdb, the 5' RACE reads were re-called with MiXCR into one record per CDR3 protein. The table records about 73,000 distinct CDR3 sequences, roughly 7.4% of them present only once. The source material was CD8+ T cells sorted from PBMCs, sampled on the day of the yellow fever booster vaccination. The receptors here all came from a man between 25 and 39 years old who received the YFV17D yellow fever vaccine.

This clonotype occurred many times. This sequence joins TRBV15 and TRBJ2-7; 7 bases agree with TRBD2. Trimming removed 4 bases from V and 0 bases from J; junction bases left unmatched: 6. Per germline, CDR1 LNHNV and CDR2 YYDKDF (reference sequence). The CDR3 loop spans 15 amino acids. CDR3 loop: CATSNPGGTSYEQYF. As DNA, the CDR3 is TGTGCCACCAGCAACCCGGGAGGCACCTCCTACGAGCAGTACTTC.

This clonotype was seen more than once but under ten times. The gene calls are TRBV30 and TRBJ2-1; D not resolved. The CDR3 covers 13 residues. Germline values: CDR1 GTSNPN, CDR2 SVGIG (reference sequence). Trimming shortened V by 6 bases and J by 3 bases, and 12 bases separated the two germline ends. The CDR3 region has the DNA TGTGCCTGTCCCCGAAGCGACTACAATGAGCAGTTCTTC. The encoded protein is CACPRSDYNEQFF.

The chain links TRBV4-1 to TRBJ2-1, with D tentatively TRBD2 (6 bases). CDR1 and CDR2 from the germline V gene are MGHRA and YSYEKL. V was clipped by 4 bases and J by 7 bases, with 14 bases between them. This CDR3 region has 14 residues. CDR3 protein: CASSPWPGENEQFF. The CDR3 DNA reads TGCGCCAGCAGCCCTTGGCCGGGAGAGAATGAGCAGTTCTTC.

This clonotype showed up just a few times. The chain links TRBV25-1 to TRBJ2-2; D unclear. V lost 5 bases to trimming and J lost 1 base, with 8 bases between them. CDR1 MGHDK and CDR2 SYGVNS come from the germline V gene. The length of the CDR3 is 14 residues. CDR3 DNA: TGTGCCAGCAGTTTGACTCAGAACACCGGGGAGCTGTTTTTT. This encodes CASSLTQNTGELFF.

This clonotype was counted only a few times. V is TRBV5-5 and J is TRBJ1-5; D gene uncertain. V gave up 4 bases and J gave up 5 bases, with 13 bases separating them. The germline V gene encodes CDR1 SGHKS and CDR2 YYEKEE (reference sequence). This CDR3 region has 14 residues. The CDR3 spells CASSASSSYQPQHF. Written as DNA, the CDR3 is TGTGCCAGCAGCGCCTCTTCCTCGTATCAGCCCCAGCATTTT.

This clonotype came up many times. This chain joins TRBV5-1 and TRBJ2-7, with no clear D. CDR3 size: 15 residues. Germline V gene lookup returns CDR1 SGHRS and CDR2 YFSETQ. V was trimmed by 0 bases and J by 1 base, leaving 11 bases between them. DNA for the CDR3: TGCGCCAGCAGCTTGGGTAGTCCTACTTCCTACGAGCAGTACTTC. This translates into CASSLGSPTSYEQYF.

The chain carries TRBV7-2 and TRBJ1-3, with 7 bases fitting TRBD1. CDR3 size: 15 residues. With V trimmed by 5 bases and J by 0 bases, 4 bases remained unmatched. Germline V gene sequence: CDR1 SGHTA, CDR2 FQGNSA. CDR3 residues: CASSENRGSGNTIYF. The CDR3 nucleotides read TGTGCCAGCAGCGAAAACAGGGGCTCTGGAAACACCATATATTTT.

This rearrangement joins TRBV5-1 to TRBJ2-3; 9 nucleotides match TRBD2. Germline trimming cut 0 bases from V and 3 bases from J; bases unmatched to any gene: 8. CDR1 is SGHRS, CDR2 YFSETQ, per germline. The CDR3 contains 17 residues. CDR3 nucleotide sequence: TGCGCCAGCAGCTTGGTACCTAGCGGGATGATAACAGATACGCAGTATTTT. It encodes CASSLVPSGMITDTQYF.

CDR3 sequence reads: CASSPLEGLDNEQFF. The DNA for the CDR3 is TGCGCCAGCAGCCCGTTGGAGGGGCTAGACAATGAGCAGTTCTTC. This chain uses TRBV5-1 with TRBJ2-1; TRBD2 is a possible D gene (6 bases). Per germline, CDR1 SGHRS and CDR2 YFSETQ. Trimming left V 4 bases short and J 5 bases short, with 16 bases between. The CDR3 loop spans 15 amino acids.

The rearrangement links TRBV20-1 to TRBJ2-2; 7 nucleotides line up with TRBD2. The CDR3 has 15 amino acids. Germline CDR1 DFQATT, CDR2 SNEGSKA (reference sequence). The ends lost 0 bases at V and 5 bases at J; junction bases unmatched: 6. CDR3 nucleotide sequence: TGCAGTGCTAGAGATCGCGGGAGAGGGACCGGGGAGCTGTTTTTT. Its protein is CSARDRGRGTGELFF.

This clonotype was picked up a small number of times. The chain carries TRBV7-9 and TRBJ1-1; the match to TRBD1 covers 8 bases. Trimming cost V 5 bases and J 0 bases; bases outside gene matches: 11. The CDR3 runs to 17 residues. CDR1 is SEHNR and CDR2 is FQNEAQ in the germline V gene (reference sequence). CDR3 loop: CASSPDRDILMNTEAFF. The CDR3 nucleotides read TGTGCCAGCAGCCCGGACAGGGACATATTAATGAACACTGAAGCTTTCTTT.

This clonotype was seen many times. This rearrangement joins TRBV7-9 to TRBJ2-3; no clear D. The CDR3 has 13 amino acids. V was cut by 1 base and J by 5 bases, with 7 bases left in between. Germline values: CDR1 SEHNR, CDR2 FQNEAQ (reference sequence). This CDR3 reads CASSLVGGDTQYF. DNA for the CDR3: TGTGCCAGCAGCTTAGTCGGTGGAGATACGCAGTATTTT.

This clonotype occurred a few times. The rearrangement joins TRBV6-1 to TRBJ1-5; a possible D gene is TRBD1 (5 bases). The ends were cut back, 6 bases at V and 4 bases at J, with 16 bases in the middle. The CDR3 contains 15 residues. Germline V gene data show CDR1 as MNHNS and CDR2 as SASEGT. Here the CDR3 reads CASSPLGDRNQPQHF. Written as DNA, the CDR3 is TGTGCCAGCAGCCCTTTGGGGGATCGAAATCAGCCCCAGCATTTT.

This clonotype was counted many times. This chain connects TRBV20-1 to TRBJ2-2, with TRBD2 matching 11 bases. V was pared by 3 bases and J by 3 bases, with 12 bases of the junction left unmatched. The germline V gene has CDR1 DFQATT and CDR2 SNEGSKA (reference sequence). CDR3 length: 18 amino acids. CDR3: CSARGLVTSGSYTGELFF. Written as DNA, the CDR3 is TGCAGTGCTAGGGGTTTAGTTACTAGCGGGAGTTACACCGGGGAGCTGTTTTTT.

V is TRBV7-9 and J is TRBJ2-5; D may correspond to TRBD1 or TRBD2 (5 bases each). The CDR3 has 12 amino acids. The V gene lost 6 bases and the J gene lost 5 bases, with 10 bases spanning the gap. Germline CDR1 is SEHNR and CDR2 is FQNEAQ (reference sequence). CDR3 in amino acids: CASRSGTETQYF. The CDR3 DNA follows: TGTGCCAGCAGATCAGGGACCGAGACCCAGTACTTC.

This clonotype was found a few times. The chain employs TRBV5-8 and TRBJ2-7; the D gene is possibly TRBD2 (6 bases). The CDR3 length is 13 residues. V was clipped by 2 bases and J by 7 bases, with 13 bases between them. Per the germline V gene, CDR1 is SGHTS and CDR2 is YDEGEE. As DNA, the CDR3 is TGTGCCAGCAGCTTCGGGGGTCCACGGGAGCAGTACTTC. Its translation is CASSFGGPREQYF. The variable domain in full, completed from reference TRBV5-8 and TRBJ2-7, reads EAGVTQSPTHLIKTRGQQATLRCSPISGHTSVYWYQQALGLGLQFLLWYDEGEERNRGNFPPRFSGRQFPNYSSELNVNALELEDSALYLCASSFGGPREQYFGPGTRLTVT.